The 25 T cell receptor beta chains given below trace back to one sample, sequenced in a study of cytomegalovirus exposure and HLA in healthy donors. The primer mix had 60 Vbeta and 13 Jbeta primers. The table came from immunoSEQ multiplex PCR; TCRdb's copy has only in-frame clones and leaves some out. The repertoire holds roughly 180,000 clones, with 81% as singletons. The sample taken for sequencing was PBMCs. The receptor source for this set is a woman aged 18 to 35 in good health and CMV-seropositive.

The V gene is TRBV6-4, the J gene TRBJ1-5, with D possibly being TRBD1 (5 bases). V was cut by 3 bases and J by 2 bases, with 8 bases left in between. This CDR3 has 14 amino acids. Germline CDR1 reads MRHNA; CDR2 reads SNTAGT. The CDR3 is CASSDLQGNQPQHF. The CDR3 DNA sequence: TGTGCCAGCAGTGATCTACAGGGCAATCAGCCCCAGCATTTT.

The chain couples TRBV5-1 to TRBJ2-1; possibly TRBD1 for D (7 bases). With 0 bases removed from V and 9 bases from J, the gap between germline ends came to 13 bases. Germline CDR1 is SGHRS and CDR2 is YFSETQ. The CDR3 totals 14 residues. The CDR3 sequence is CASSLGPGGSEQFF. In DNA, the CDR3 is TGCGCCAGCAGCTTGGGGCCAGGGGGGAGTGAGCAGTTCTTC.

The chain recombines TRBV4-1 with TRBJ1-6; 9 bases line up with TRBD1. J lost 0 bases, V lost 1 base, and 4 bases had no gene match. The CDR3 has 18 residues. CDR1 MGHRA and CDR2 YSYEKL come from the germline V gene. The CDR3 loop reads CASSQVAQGASYNSPLHF. CDR3 sequence (DNA): TGCGCCAGCAGCCAAGTCGCACAGGGGGCCTCCTATAATTCACCCCTCCACTTT.

The J gene is TRBJ2-6, the V gene TRBV19, with D unresolved. The V end was cut by 8 bases, the J end by 1 base, with 9 bases between. The CDR3 consists of 14 residues. CDR1 is LNHDA, CDR2 SQIVND, per germline (reference sequence). This CDR3 is CASCETSGANVLTF. As DNA, the CDR3 is TGTGCCAGTTGTGAAACTTCTGGGGCCAACGTCCTGACTTTC.

The chain is built from TRBV2 and TRBJ1-2, with 11 bases identical to TRBD1. The CDR3 is 14 residues long. Germline CDR1 reads SNHLY; CDR2 reads FYNNEI. Trimming at V came to 7 bases and at J to 8 bases, leaving 9 bases not matched to a gene. Here the CDR3 reads CASTTGQGAEGYTF. CDR3 nucleotides: TGTGCCAGCACCACAGGACAGGGGGCAGAGGGCTACACCTTC.

CDR3 residues: CASKAGPSSGNTIYF. The CDR3 bases are TGTGCCAGTAAGGCAGGGCCTAGCTCTGGAAACACCATATATTTT. This rearrangement joins TRBV19 to TRBJ1-3; TRBD1 is a possible D gene (5 bases). V lost 7 bases and J lost 0, with 13 bases in between. Germline lookup yields CDR1 LNHDA and CDR2 SQIVND (reference sequence). CDR3 length: 15 amino acids.

J is TRBJ1-1 and V is TRBV11-1; D is uncertain. CDR3 length: 11 residues. Germline loops: CDR1 SGHAT, CDR2 FQDESV (reference sequence). V lost 1 base to trimming and J lost 8 bases, with 5 bases between them. The CDR3 region is CASSLGPEAFF. DNA for the CDR3: TGTGCCAGCAGCTTAGGGCCGGAAGCTTTCTTT.

The chain links TRBV5-1 to TRBJ2-5, with 8 nucleotides matching TRBD1. V gave up 4 bases and J gave up 1 base; unmatched junction bases: 3. Germline V gives CDR1 SGHRS, CDR2 YFSETQ. CDR3 length: 14 amino acids. CDR3: CASSRGQGQETQYF. DNA of the CDR3: TGCGCCAGCAGCCGCGGACAGGGCCAAGAGACCCAGTACTTC.

V and J are TRBV5-4 and TRBJ2-7, with TRBD1 matching 7 bases. Unmatched junction bases numbered 10, after V lost 3 bases and J lost 4 bases. The CDR3 has 15 residues. CDR1 SGHNT and CDR2 YYREEE come from the germline V gene (reference sequence). The CDR3 region is CASSSDRVDLYEQYV. Here the CDR3 DNA reads TGTGCCAGCAGCTCTGACAGGGTGGATCTATACGAGCAGTACGTC.

This chain joins TRBV19 and TRBJ2-1; 7 positions agree with TRBD1. Germline CDR1 and CDR2: LNHDA and SQIVND (reference sequence). There are 13 residues in the CDR3. The V gene end was trimmed by 3 bases and the J gene end by 9 bases; junction bases not matched to a gene: 5. CDR3 DNA: TGTGCCAGTAGTATGACAGGGCCTGGTGAGCAGTTCTTC. It specifies CASSMTGPGEQFF. The full variable domain, in which reference TRBV19 and TRBJ2-1 provide the parts outside the CDR3, is DGGITQSPKYLFRKEGQNVTLSCEQNLNHDAMYWYRQDPGQGLRLIYYSQIVNDFQKGDIAEGYSVSREKKESFPLTVTSAQKNPTAFYLCASSMTGPGEQFFGPGTRLTVL.

The chain links TRBV7-2 to TRBJ2-1, with a possible D match to TRBD2 (7 bases). Germline V gives CDR1 SGHTA, CDR2 FQGNSA. The V gene lost 4 bases and the J gene lost 6 bases, with 22 bases spanning the gap. CDR3 length equals 17 residues. The DNA for the CDR3 is TGTGCCAGCAGCTCAAGGGGGGGCAGGGGCATTTTCAATGAGCAGTTCTTC. Translation gives CASSSRGGRGIFNEQFF.

This clone was seen just once. The chain links TRBV5-6 to TRBJ2-7; 10 bases fit TRBD2. The CDR3 loop spans 16 amino acids. The germline gives CDR1 SGHDT, CDR2 YYEEEE. Trimming took 2 bases from V and 5 from J; bases not matched to a gene: 10. The DNA of the CDR3 is TGTGCCAGCAGCTTAAAAGCGGGGGGGCCGGATAACGAGCAGTACTTC. Amino acids: CASSLKAGGPDNEQYF.

The chain is built from TRBV2 and TRBJ2-5, with D possibly TRBD2 on 6 matching bases. The CDR3 is made up of 15 amino acids. Germline CDR1 and CDR2: SNHLY and FYNNEI. V dropped 8 bases and J dropped 4 bases, with 20 bases sitting between them. The CDR3, as DNA: TGTGCCAGCGGGGGGACTGGGGCTAGGGGAGAGACCCAGTACTTC. Translation gives CASGGTGARGETQYF.

The CDR3 sequence: CASSLQVWGYTF. The CDR3 DNA reads TGTGCCAGCAGCTTACAGGTGTGGGGCTACACCTTC. The chain joins TRBV7-3 to TRBJ1-2; D is undetermined. CDR1 is SGHTA, CDR2 FQGTGA, per germline. Trimming pared 2 bases from V and 8 bases from J, leaving 9 bases between. CDR3 length equals 12 residues. Drawing the rest from reference TRBV7-3 and TRBJ1-2, the complete variable domain is GAGVSQTPSNKVTEKGKYVELRCDPISGHTALYWYRQSLGQGPEFLIYFQGTGAADDSGLPNDRFFAVRPEGSVSTLKIQRTERGDSAVYLCASSLQVWGYTFGSGTRLTVV.

The gene calls are TRBV15 and TRBJ1-6, with D hard to call. Trimming stripped 0 bases from V and 10 bases from J, with 10 bases between. The CDR3 contains 14 residues. In germline, CDR1 is LNHNV, CDR2 YYDKDF (reference sequence). CDR3 nucleotides: TGTGCCACCAGCAGAGAGAGGTTTGGGTCACCCCTCCACTTT. This codes for CATSRERFGSPLHF.

This chain uses TRBV28 with TRBJ1-5; TRBD1 matches at 9 bases. V lost 5 bases to trimming and J lost 6 bases; unmatched junction nucleotides: 17. From germline, CDR1 is MDHEN and CDR2 SYDVKM. There are 18 residues in the CDR3. As DNA, the CDR3 is TGTGCCAGCAGTGGCCCAGGGACAGGGCACCCCTTATCTCAGCCCCAGCATTTT. Residues: CASSGPGTGHPLSQPQHF.

This chain uses TRBV6-4 with TRBJ2-7; TRBD2 matches at 7 bases. CDR1 is MRHNA and CDR2 is SNTAGT in the germline V gene. The ends lost 3 bases at V and 3 bases at J; junction bases unmatched: 2. CDR3 length: 13 amino acids. This CDR3 reads CASSEREGYEQYF. The CDR3 DNA reads as TGTGCCAGCAGTGAAAGGGAGGGCTACGAGCAGTACTTC.

The CDR3 here is CASSLGGERVRTGGYTF. The DNA of the CDR3 is TGTGCCAGCAGCTTGGGCGGGGAGCGGGTCCGGACCGGTGGCTACACCTTC. V and J are TRBV5-4 and TRBJ1-2; D gene uncertain. This CDR3 contains 17 residues. Trimming stripped 0 bases from V and 7 bases from J, with 22 bases between. Germline CDR1 is SGHNT and CDR2 is YYREEE (reference sequence).

This clone was detected only a few times. V is TRBV5-1 and J is TRBJ2-1; D is perhaps TRBD2 (8 bases). The CDR3 runs to 15 residues. With 3 bases removed from V and 4 bases from J, the gap between germline ends came to 14 bases. Germline CDR1 is SGHRS and CDR2 is YFSETQ. The DNA for the CDR3 is TGCGCCAGCAGCTCGGGGGGGACAGCGTACAATGAGCAGTTCTTC. It translates to CASSSGGTAYNEQFF.

V usage is TRBV14 and J usage is TRBJ1-1; 8 bases match TRBD1. V trimming: 4 bases; J trimming: 2 bases; junction bases outside the gene matches: 6. The CDR3 covers 15 residues. Germline V gives CDR1 SGHDN, CDR2 FVKESK. The CDR3 loop is CASSRLTGANTEAFF. CDR3 in DNA: TGTGCCAGCAGCCGCTTGACAGGGGCCAACACTGAAGCTTTCTTT. Using reference TRBV14 and TRBJ1-1 for the parts outside the CDR3, the full variable domain is EAGVTQFPSHSVIEKGQTVTLRCDPISGHDNLYWYRRVMGKEIKFLLHFVKESKQDESGMPNNRFLAERTGGTYSTLKVQPAELEDSGVYFCASSRLTGANTEAFFGQGTRLTVV.

The J gene is TRBJ1-5, the V gene TRBV28; TRBD1 might be the D (6 bases). Trimming removed 3 bases from V and 4 bases from J, with 16 bases in between. The CDR3 length is 16 residues. The germline CDR1 and CDR2 sequences are MDHEN and SYDVKM. The CDR3 is CASSFFKRGGNQPQHF. In DNA form, the CDR3 reads TGTGCCAGCAGTTTCTTCAAGAGGGGGGGGAATCAGCCCCAGCATTTT.

This clone was seen a handful of times. The chain is built from TRBV30 and TRBJ1-2, with a tentative D call TRBD1 (6 bases). Germline lookup yields CDR1 GTSNPN and CDR2 SVGIG (reference sequence). The CDR3 has 14 amino acids. Trimming pared 3 bases from V and 7 bases from J, leaving 18 bases between. The CDR3 region is CAWSIEQGALGYTF. The CDR3 bases are TGTGCCTGGAGCATCGAACAGGGTGCCCTTGGCTACACCTTC.

There are a few counts of this clone. At one of its ends the junction is not consistent with the germline gene, which may arise from a read error. This chain connects TRBV29-1 to TRBJ1-4; D gene ambiguous. Germline V CDR1 and CDR2: SQVTM, ANQGSEA. CDR3 length equals 13 residues. DNA for the CDR3: TGCAGCGCTGAAGGCAGGTCTGGAGAAAAACTGTTTTTT. Residues: CSAEGRSGEKLFF. The complete variable domain, with remaining parts taken from reference TRBV29-1 and TRBJ1-4, reads SAVISQKPSRDICQRGTSLTIQCQVDSQVTMMFWYRQQPGQSLTLIATANQGSEATYESGFVIDKFPISRPNLTFSTLTVSNMSPEDSSIYLCSAEGRSGEKLFFGSGTQLSVL.

The chain uses TRBV5-6 and TRBJ2-3; tentatively, D is TRBD1 (7 bases). CDR3 length equals 16 residues. In germline, CDR1 is SGHDT, CDR2 YYEEEE. Trimming took off 4 bases at V and 4 bases at J, with 19 bases between the two ends. The CDR3 nucleotides read TGTGCCAGCAGCAAGTACCTCAGGGGGGAAGCAGATACGCAGTATTTT. As protein: CASSKYLRGEADTQYF.

The rearrangement joins TRBV19 to TRBJ1-2, with 10 bases that match TRBD1. J was trimmed by 1 base and V by 6 bases; bases with no gene match: 14. This CDR3 has 18 amino acids. Per the germline V gene, CDR1 is LNHDA and CDR2 is SQIVND (reference sequence). CDR3 sequence reads: CASRLPGQGSPVNYGYTF. The CDR3 region has the DNA TGTGCCAGTAGACTTCCGGGACAGGGGTCCCCCGTTAACTATGGCTACACCTTC.